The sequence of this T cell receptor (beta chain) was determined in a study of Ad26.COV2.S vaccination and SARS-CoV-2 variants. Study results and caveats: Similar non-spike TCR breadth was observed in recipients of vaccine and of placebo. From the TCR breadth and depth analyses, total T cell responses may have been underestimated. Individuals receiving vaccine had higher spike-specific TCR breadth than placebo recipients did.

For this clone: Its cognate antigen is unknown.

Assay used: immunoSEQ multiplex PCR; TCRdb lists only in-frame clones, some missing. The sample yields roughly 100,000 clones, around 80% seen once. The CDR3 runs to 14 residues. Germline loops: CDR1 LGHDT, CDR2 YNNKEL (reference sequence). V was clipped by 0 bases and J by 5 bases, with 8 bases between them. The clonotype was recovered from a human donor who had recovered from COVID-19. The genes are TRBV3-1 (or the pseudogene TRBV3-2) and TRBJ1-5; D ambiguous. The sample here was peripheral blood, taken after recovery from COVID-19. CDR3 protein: CASSQDPADQPQHF. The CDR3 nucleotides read TGTGCCAGCAGCCAAGATCCCGCCGATCAGCCCCAGCATTTT.